This T cell receptor beta chain was sequenced during a study of blood T cells in healthy people across ages. General study points: Unknown donor CMV status possibly confounded expanded clonotype changes. Naive and antigen-experienced cells were not separated, limiting conclusive comparison.

Isolation recovered at least 6 million PBMCs from every sample. Alongside a J-beta primer mix, a sample-barcoded 5' primer served in a second PCR lasting roughly 7 to 11 cycles. The yield of each sample was at least 2.5 million CDR3-containing paired-end reads. TCRdb re-called the 5' RACE reads with MiXCR, one entry per CDR3 protein. Among fewer than 950,000 distinct CDR3 sequences listed, under 40% were seen once. Worth noting for this clonotype: The antigen remains unidentified.

This TCR derives from a man between 18 and 35 years old in good health. Sequencing input: blood.

CDR3 loop: CASSDGLTLSTDTQYF. CDR3 DNA: TGTGCCAGCAGTGACGGCTTGACTCTTAGCACAGATACGCAGTATTTT. The V gene is TRBV25-1, the J gene TRBJ2-3; D gene unclear. V was shortened by 3 bases and J by 0 bases, with 13 bases between the two germline ends. The CDR3 is 16 residues long. Per the germline V gene, CDR1 is MGHDK and CDR2 is SYGVNS. Full variable domain (rest looked up from reference TRBV25-1 and TRBJ2-3): EADIYQTPRYLVIGTGKKITLECSQTMGHDKMYWYQQDPGMELHLIHYSYGVNSTEKGDLSSESTVSRIRTEHFPLTLESARPSHTSQYLCASSDGLTLSTDTQYFGPGTRLTVL.